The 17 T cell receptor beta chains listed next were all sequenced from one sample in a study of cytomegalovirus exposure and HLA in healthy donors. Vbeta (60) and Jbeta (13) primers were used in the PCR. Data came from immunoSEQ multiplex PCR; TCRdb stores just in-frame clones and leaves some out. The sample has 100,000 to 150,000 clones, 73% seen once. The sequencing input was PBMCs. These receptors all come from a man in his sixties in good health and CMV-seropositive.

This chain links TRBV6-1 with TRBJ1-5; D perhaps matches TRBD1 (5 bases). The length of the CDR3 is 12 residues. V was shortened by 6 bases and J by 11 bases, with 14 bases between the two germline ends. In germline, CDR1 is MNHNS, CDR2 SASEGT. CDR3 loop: CASRAPRGSQHF. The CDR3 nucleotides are TGTGCCAGCAGGGCCCCACGGGGGTCCCAGCATTTT.

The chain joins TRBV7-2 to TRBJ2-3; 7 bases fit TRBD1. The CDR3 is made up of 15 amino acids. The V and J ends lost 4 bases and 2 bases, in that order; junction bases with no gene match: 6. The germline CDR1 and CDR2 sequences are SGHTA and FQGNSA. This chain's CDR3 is CASSSQGIHTDTQYF. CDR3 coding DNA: TGTGCCAGCAGCTCACAGGGGATCCACACAGATACGCAGTATTTT.

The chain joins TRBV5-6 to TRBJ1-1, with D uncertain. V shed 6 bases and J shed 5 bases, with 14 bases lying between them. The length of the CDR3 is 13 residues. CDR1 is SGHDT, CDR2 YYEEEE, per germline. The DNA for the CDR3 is TGTGCCAGCACCCTGTTAGAGGTTACTGAAGCTTTCTTT. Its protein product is CASTLLEVTEAFF.

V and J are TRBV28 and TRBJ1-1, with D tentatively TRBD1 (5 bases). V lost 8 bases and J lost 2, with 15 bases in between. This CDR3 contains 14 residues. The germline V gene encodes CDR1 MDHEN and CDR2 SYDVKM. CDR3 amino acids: CASAFGGVNTEAFF. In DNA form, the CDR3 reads TGTGCCAGCGCCTTTGGGGGGGTAAACACTGAAGCTTTCTTT. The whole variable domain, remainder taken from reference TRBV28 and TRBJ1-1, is DVKVTQSSRYLVKRTGEKVFLECVQDMDHENMFWYRQDPGLGLRLIYFSYDVKMKEKGDIPEGYSVSREKKERFSLILESASTNQTSMYLCASAFGGVNTEAFFGQGTRLTVV.

CDR3 DNA: TGCGCCAGCAGCCAAAGGGGGGGGCTGACTAACTATGGCTACACCTTC. As protein: CASSQRGGLTNYGYTF. The chain combines TRBV5-1 with TRBJ1-2, with a possible D match to TRBD1 (6 bases). The CDR3 has 16 residues. V shed 4 bases and J shed 0 bases, with 16 bases lying between them. Germline CDR1 SGHRS, CDR2 YFSETQ.

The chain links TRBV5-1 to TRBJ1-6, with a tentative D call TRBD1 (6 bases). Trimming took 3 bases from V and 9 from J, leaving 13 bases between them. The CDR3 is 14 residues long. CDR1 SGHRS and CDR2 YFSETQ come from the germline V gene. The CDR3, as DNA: TGCGCCAGCAGCTCGGGACAAGGGAGTTCACCCCTCCACTTT. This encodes CASSSGQGSSPLHF. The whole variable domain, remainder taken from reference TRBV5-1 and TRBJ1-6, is KAGVTQTPRYLIKTRGQQVTLSCSPISGHRSVSWYQQTPGQGLQFLFEYFSETQRNKGNFPGRFSGRQFSNSRSEMNVSTLELGDSALYLCASSSGQGSSPLHFGNGTRLTVT.

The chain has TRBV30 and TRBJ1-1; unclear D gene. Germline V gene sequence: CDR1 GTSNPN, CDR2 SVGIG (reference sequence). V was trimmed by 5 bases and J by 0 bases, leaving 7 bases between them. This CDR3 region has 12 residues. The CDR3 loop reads CAWERVNTEAFF. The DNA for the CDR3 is TGTGCCTGGGAGAGGGTGAACACTGAAGCTTTCTTT. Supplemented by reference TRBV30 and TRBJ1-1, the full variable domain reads SQTIHQWPATLVQPVGSPLSLECTVEGTSNPNLYWYRQAAGRGLQLLFYSVGIGQISSEVPQNLSASRPQDRQFILSSKKLLLSDSGFYLCAWERVNTEAFFGQGTRLTVV.

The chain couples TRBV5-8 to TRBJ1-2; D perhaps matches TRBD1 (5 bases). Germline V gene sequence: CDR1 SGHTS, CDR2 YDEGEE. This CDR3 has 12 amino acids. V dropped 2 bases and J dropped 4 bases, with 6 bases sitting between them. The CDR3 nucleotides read TGTGCCAGCAGCTTAGACAGCTATGGCTACACCTTC. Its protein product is CASSLDSYGYTF. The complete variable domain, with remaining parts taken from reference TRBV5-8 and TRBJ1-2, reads EAGVTQSPTHLIKTRGQQATLRCSPISGHTSVYWYQQALGLGLQFLLWYDEGEERNRGNFPPRFSGRQFPNYSSELNVNALELEDSALYLCASSLDSYGYTFGSGTRLTVV.

DNA of the CDR3: TGTGCCAGCAGGGGAGAGGGACAAGGAGATGAAAAACTGTTTTTT. Residues: CASRGEGQGDEKLFF. The chain links TRBV28 to TRBJ1-4, with D maybe TRBD1 (6 bases). The ends were cut back, 6 bases at V and 6 bases at J, with 17 bases in the middle. Germline V lookup: CDR1 MDHEN, CDR2 SYDVKM. The CDR3 extends over 15 amino acids.

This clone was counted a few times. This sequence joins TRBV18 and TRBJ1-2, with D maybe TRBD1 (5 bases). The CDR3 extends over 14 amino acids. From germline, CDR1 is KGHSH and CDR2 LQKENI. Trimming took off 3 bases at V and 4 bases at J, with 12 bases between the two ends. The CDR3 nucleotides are TGTGCCAGCTCACCCGGACAAGACCTCTATGGCTACACCTTC. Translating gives CASSPGQDLYGYTF.

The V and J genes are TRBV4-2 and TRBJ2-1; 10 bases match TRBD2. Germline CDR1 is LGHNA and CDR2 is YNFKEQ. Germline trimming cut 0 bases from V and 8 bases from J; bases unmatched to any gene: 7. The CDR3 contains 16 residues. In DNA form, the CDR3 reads TGTGCCAGCAGCCAAGAGAAGCGGGGGGGCGCGGATGAGCAGTTCTTC. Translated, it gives CASSQEKRGGADEQFF.

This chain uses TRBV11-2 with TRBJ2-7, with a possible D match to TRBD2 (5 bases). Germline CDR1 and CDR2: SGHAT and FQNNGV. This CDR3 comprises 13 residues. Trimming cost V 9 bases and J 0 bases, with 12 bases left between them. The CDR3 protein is CASVPGFSYEQYF. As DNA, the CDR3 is TGTGCCAGTGTGCCGGGATTCTCCTACGAGCAGTACTTC.

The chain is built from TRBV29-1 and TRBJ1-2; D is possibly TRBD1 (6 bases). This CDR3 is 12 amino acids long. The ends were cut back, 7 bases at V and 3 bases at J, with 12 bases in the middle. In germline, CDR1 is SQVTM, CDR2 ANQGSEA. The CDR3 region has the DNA TGCAGCGGAGTACAGGGAGACTATGGCTACACCTTC. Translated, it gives CSGVQGDYGYTF.

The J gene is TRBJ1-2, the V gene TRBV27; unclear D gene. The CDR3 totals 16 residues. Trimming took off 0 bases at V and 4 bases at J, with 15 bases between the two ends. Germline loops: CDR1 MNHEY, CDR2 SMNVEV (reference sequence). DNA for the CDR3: TGTGCCAGCAGTTTATCTTTCACGGGTGGATCCTATGGCTACACCTTC. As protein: CASSLSFTGGSYGYTF.

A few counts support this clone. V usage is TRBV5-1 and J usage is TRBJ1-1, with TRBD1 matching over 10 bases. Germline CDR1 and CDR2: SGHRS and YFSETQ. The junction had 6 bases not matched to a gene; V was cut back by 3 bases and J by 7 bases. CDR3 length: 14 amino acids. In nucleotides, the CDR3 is TGCGCCAGCAGCTCAGAAGGACAGGGGGATGAAGCTTTCTTT. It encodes CASSSEGQGDEAFF. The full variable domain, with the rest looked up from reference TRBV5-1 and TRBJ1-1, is KAGVTQTPRYLIKTRGQQVTLSCSPISGHRSVSWYQQTPGQGLQFLFEYFSETQRNKGNFPGRFSGRQFSNSRSEMNVSTLELGDSALYLCASSSEGQGDEAFFGQGTRLTVV.

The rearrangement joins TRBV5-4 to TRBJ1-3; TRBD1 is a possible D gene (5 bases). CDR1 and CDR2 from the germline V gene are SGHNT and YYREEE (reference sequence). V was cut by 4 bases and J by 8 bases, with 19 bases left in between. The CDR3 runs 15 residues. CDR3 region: CASSRRGSHVDTIYF. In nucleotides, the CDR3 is TGTGCCAGCAGCCGTCGGGGGTCCCATGTGGACACCATATATTTT.

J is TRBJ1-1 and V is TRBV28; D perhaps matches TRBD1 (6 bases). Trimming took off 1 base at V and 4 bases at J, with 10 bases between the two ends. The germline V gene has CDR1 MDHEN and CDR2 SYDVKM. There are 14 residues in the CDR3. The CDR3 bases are TGTGCCAGCAGTTTATTCCTCAGGGGCACTGAAGCTTTCTTT. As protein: CASSLFLRGTEAFF.